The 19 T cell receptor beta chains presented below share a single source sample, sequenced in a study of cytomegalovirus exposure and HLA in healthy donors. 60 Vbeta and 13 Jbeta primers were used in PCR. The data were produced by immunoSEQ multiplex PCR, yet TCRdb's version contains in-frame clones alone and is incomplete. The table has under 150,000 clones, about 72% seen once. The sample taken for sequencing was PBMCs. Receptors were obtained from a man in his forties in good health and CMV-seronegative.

CDR3 DNA sequence: TGCGCCAGCAGCCAAGATTTTCTCGCGGGGGGGTACAACGAGCAGTACTTC. Protein: CASSQDFLAGGYNEQYF. The V gene is TRBV4-1, the J gene TRBJ2-7; 9 nucleotides line up with TRBD2. Germline CDR1 and CDR2: MGHRA and YSYEKL. The ends lost 0 bases at V and 5 bases at J; junction bases unmatched: 11. The CDR3 is made up of 17 amino acids.

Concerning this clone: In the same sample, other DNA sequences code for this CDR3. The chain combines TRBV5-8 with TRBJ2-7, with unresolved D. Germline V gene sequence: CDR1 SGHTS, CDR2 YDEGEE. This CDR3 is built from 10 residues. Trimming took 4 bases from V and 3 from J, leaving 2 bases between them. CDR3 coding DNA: TGTGCCAGCAGCCTCTACGAGCAGTACTTC. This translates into CASSLYEQYF. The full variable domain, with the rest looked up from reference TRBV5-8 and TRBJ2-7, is EAGVTQSPTHLIKTRGQQATLRCSPISGHTSVYWYQQALGLGLQFLLWYDEGEERNRGNFPPRFSGRQFPNYSSELNVNALELEDSALYLCASSLYEQYFGPGTRLTVT.

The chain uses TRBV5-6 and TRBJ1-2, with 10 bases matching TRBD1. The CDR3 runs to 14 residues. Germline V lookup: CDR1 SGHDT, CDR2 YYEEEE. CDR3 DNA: TGTGCGTCCGGGACAGGGGACCGATTCTATGGCTACACCTTC. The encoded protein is CASGTGDRFYGYTF.

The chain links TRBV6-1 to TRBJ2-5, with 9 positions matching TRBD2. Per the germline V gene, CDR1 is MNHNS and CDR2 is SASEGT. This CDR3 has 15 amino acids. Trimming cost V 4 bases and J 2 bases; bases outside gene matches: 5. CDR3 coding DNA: TGTGCCAGCAGTGTTTCTAGCGGGACTCAAGAGACCCAGTACTTC. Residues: CASSVSSGTQETQYF.

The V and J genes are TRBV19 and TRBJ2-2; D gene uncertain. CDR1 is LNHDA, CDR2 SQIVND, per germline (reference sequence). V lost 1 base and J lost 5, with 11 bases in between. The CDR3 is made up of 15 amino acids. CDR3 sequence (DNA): TGTGCCAGTAGTATAGGAGGTTTTGGGACCGGGGAGCTGTTTTTT. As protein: CASSIGGFGTGELFF.

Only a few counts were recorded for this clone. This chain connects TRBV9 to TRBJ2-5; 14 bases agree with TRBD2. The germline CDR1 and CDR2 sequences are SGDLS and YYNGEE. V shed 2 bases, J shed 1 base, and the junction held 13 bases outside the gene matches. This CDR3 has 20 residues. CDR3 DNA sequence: TGTGCCAGCAGCGTCCGTTTCGGGACTAGCGGGGGCCGGAGCCAAGAGACCCAGTACTTC. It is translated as CASSVRFGTSGGRSQETQYF.

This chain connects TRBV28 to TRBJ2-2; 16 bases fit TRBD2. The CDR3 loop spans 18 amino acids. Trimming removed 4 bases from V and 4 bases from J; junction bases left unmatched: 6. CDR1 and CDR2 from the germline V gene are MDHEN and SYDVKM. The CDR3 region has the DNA TGTGCCAGCAGTTCCCCCGGGACTAGCGGGAGGGGCACCGGGGAGCTGTTTTTT. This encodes CASSSPGTSGRGTGELFF.

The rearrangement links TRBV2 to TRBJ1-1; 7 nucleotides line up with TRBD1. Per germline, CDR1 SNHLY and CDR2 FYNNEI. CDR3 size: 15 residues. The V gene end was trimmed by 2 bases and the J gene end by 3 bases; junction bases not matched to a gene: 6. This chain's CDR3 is CASSELGQRDTEAFF. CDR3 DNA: TGTGCCAGCAGTGAACTGGGACAGCGGGACACTGAAGCTTTCTTT.

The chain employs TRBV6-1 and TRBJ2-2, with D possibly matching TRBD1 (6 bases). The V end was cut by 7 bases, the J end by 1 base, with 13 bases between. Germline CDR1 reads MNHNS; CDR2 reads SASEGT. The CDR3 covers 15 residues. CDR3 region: CASTAWGQNTGELFF. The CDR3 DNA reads TGTGCCAGCACCGCTTGGGGACAGAACACCGGGGAGCTGTTTTTT.

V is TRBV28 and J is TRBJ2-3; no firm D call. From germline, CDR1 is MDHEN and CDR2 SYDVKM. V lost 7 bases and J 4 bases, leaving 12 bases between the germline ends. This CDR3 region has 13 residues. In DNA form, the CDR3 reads TGTGCCAGCACCCCCAGTCATTCAGATACGCAGTATTTT. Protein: CASTPSHSDTQYF. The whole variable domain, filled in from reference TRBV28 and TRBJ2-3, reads DVKVTQSSRYLVKRTGEKVFLECVQDMDHENMFWYRQDPGLGLRLIYFSYDVKMKEKGDIPEGYSVSREKKERFSLILESASTNQTSMYLCASTPSHSDTQYFGPGTRLTVL.

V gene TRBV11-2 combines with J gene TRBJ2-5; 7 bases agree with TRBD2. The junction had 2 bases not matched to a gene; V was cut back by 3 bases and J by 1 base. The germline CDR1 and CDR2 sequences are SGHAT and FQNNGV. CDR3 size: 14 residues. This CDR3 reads CASSFRGVQETQYF. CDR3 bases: TGTGCCAGCAGCTTCCGGGGGGTCCAAGAGACCCAGTACTTC. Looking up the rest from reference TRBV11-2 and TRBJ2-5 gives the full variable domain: EAGVAQSPRYKIIEKRQSVAFWCNPISGHATLYWYQQILGQGPKLLIQFQNNGVVDDSQLPKDRFSAERLKGVDSTLKIQPAKLEDSAVYLCASSFRGVQETQYFGPGTRLLVL.

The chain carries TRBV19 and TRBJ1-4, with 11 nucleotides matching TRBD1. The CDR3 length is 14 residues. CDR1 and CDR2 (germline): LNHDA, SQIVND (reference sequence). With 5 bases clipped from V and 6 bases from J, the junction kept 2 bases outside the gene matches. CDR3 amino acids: CASSWGQGDEKLFF. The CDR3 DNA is TGTGCCAGTAGTTGGGGACAGGGGGATGAAAAACTGTTTTTT.

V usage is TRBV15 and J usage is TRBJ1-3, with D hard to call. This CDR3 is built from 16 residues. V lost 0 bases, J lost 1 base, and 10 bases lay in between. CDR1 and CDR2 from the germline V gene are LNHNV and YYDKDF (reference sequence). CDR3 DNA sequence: TGTGCCACCAGCAGAGATCCCCCCGGGTCTGGAAACACCATATATTTT. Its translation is CATSRDPPGSGNTIYF.

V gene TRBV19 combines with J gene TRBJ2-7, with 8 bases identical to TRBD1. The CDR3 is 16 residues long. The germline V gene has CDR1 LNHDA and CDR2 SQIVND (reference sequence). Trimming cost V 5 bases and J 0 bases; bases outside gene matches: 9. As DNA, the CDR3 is TGTGCCAGTAGTGGTGGCCCAGGGGGCGACTCCTACGAGCAGTACTTC. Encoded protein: CASSGGPGGDSYEQYF.

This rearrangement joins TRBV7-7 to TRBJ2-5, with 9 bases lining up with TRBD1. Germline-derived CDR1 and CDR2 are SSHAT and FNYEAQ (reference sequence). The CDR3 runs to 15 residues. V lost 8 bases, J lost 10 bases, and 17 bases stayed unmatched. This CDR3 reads CASGPGQGSRGGQYF. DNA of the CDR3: TGTGCCAGCGGGCCGGGACAGGGATCACGGGGCGGCCAGTACTTC. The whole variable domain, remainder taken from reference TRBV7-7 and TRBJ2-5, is GAGVSQSPRYKVTKRGQDVTLRCDPISSHATLYWYQQALGQGPEFLTYFNYEAQPDKSGLPSDRFSAERPEGSISTLTIQRTEQRDSAMYRCASGPGQGSRGGQYFGPGTRLLVL.

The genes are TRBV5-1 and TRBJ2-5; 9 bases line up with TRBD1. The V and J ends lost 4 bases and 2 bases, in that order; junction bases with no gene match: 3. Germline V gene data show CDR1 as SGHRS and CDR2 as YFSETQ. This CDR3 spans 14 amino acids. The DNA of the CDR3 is TGCGCCAGCAGCGGACAGGGGTCACAAGAGACCCAGTACTTC. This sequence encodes CASSGQGSQETQYF.

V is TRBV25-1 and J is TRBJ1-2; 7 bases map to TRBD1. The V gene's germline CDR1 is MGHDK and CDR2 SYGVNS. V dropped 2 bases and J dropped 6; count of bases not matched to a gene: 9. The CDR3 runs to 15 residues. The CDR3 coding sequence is TGTGCCAGCAGTGAAAATTCGGGACAGAGAAATGGCTACACCTTC. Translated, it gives CASSENSGQRNGYTF.

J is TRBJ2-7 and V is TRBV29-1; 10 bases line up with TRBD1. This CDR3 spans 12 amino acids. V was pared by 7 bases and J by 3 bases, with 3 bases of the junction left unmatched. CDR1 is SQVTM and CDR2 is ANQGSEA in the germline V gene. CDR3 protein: CSARTGGYEQYF. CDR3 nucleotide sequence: TGCAGCGCCCGGACAGGGGGCTACGAGCAGTACTTC.

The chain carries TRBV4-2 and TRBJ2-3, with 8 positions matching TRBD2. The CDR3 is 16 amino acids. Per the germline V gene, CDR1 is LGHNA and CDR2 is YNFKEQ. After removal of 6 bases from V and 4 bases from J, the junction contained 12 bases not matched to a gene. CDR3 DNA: TGTGCCAGCAGTCTAAATACGGGACTAGTCGCAGATACGCAGTATTTT. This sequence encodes CASSLNTGLVADTQYF.